One sample yielded the 20 T cell receptor beta chains listed below, sequenced in a study of blood T cell repertoires in COVID-19. Some clones are missing from TCRdb's copy, which holds only in-frame ones; the method was immunoSEQ multiplex PCR. The table has fewer than 75,000 clones, approximately 79% seen once; the top ten hold roughly 6.3%. Input material: peripheral blood. The receptors here all came from a woman aged 60-70 years with acute or convalescent COVID-19.

The genes are TRBV4-3 and TRBJ1-4, with TRBD1 as a possible D gene (6 bases). The CDR3 sequence is 16 residues long. Per the germline V gene, CDR1 is LGHNA and CDR2 is YSLEER. Trimming stripped 0 bases from V and 10 bases from J, with 18 bases between. CDR3: CASSQEWRQGYRKLFF. The DNA for the CDR3 is TGCGCCAGCAGCCAAGAATGGCGGCAGGGGTATCGAAAACTGTTTTTT.

The chain carries TRBV11-2 and TRBJ2-3; D perhaps matches TRBD2 (6 bases). CDR3 size: 14 residues. V lost 7 bases and J lost 5, with 16 bases in between. The germline gives CDR1 SGHAT, CDR2 FQNNGV. The DNA of the CDR3 is TGTGCCAGCACCCCGACCTTGGGGGGAGATACGCAGTATTTT. Amino acids: CASTPTLGGDTQYF.

The chain joins TRBV15 to TRBJ2-1; TRBD2 aligns across 16 bases. This CDR3 spans 23 amino acids. The V and J ends lost 0 bases and 0 bases, in that order; junction bases with no gene match: 14. Per the germline V gene, CDR1 is LNHNV and CDR2 is YYDKDF (reference sequence). CDR3 nucleotide sequence: TGTGCCACCAGCAGAGACCTTCTGGGACTAGCGGGGGGGCCAGGTAGCTCCTACAATGAGCAGTTCTTC. This sequence encodes CATSRDLLGLAGGPGSSYNEQFF.

V usage is TRBV29-1 and J usage is TRBJ1-1, with a possible D match to TRBD1 (5 bases). V was cut by 1 base and J by 5 bases, with 23 bases left in between. Germline CDR1 is SQVTM and CDR2 is ANQGSEA. There are 17 residues in the CDR3. This chain's CDR3 is CSVEATRGSEAGTEAFF. For the CDR3, the DNA is TGCAGCGTTGAAGCGACCCGCGGGAGCGAGGCAGGGACTGAAGCTTTCTTT.

The chain recombines TRBV5-4 with TRBJ2-3; the match to TRBD2 covers 8 bases. V dropped 2 bases and J dropped 2; count of bases not matched to a gene: 4. Germline V gene lookup returns CDR1 SGHNT and CDR2 YYREEE (reference sequence). This CDR3 contains 15 residues. The CDR3 sequence is CASSFIGGATDTQYF. The CDR3 DNA sequence: TGTGCCAGCAGCTTCATCGGGGGGGCCACAGATACGCAGTATTTT.

The chain carries TRBV3-1 (or the pseudogene TRBV3-2) and TRBJ1-1, with D perhaps TRBD1 (6 bases). V was pared by 0 bases and J by 3 bases, with 11 bases between. CDR3 size: 15 residues. Germline V lookup: CDR1 LGHDT, CDR2 YNNKEL (reference sequence). The CDR3 DNA sequence: TGTGCCAGCAGCCAAGATTTGGGGGCGCACACTGAAGCTTTCTTT. As protein: CASSQDLGAHTEAFF.

The chain combines TRBV4-1 with TRBJ2-7, with a tentative D call TRBD1 (5 bases). V was pared by 0 bases and J by 4 bases, with 16 bases between. CDR1 and CDR2 from the germline V gene are MGHRA and YSYEKL. The CDR3 contains 16 residues. Written as DNA, the CDR3 is TGCGCCAGCAGCCAAGACCCCACGACAGCTCCTTACGAGCAGTACTTC. Encoded protein: CASSQDPTTAPYEQYF.

This clone was seen just once. The gene calls are TRBV7-2 and TRBJ2-5, with a weak D call TRBD2 (5 bases). V was trimmed by 6 bases and J by 1 base, leaving 12 bases between them. From germline, CDR1 is SGHTA and CDR2 FQGNSA. This CDR3 region has 14 residues. CDR3 sequence: CASRKAALQETQYF. The DNA for the CDR3 is TGTGCCAGCAGGAAAGCGGCACTCCAAGAGACCCAGTACTTC.

The chain uses TRBV2 and TRBJ1-1; 7 bases are shared with TRBD1. The CDR3 consists of 11 residues. After removal of 3 bases from V and 10 bases from J, the junction contained 2 bases not matched to a gene. Per germline, CDR1 SNHLY and CDR2 FYNNEI. The CDR3 region is CASSEEGAAFF. The CDR3 coding sequence is TGTGCCAGCAGTGAGGAGGGGGCAGCTTTCTTT.

This chain uses TRBV18 with TRBJ2-1; D gene ambiguous. The V end lost 3 bases, the J end lost 0 bases, and 6 bases lay between the germline ends. Per the germline V gene, CDR1 is KGHSH and CDR2 is LQKENI. This CDR3 contains 14 residues. The CDR3 is CASSPSSSYNEQFF. CDR3 DNA sequence: TGTGCCAGCTCACCGTCGAGCTCCTACAATGAGCAGTTCTTC.

This clone was picked up a small number of times. The chain joins TRBV5-1 to TRBJ1-2, with 8 bases lining up with TRBD1. Per germline, CDR1 SGHRS and CDR2 YFSETQ. This CDR3 has 13 amino acids. V shed 2 bases and J 8 bases; nucleotides not matched to a gene: 5. The CDR3 loop is CASSLGQGEGYTF. The CDR3 region has the DNA TGCGCCAGCAGCTTAGGACAGGGTGAAGGCTACACCTTC.

V is TRBV9 and J is TRBJ1-6, with D possibly TRBD1 on 6 matching bases. The germline V gene encodes CDR1 SGDLS and CDR2 YYNGEE. The CDR3 has 17 residues. The V end lost 0 bases, the J end lost 2 bases, and 12 bases lay between the germline ends. The CDR3 protein is CASSVEGGGAYNSPLHF. The CDR3, as DNA: TGTGCCAGCAGCGTAGAGGGAGGGGGGGCCTATAATTCACCCCTCCACTTT.

This sequence joins TRBV12-3 or TRBV12-4 and TRBJ2-2; D gene ambiguous. The CDR3 consists of 12 residues. V was pared by 7 bases and J by 6 bases, with 9 bases between. The chain's CDR3 is CASTPFPGELFF. CDR3 coding DNA: TGTGCCAGCACCCCCTTTCCCGGGGAGCTGTTTTTT.

The chain couples TRBV27 to TRBJ1-2; the D is unclear. CDR1 MNHEY and CDR2 SMNVEV come from the germline V gene (reference sequence). This CDR3 is 16 amino acids long. The V gene lost 2 bases and the J gene lost 2 bases, with 15 bases spanning the gap. The CDR3 DNA sequence: TGTGCCAGCAGTTTACGTACTCCCCTGAGAAACTATGGCTACACCTTC. Amino acids: CASSLRTPLRNYGYTF.

The J gene is TRBJ1-5, the V gene TRBV6-5, with 9 bases matching TRBD1. CDR1 is MNHEY, CDR2 SVGAGI, per germline. V lost 8 bases, J lost 4 bases, and 3 bases stayed unmatched. This CDR3 region has 13 residues. The chain's CDR3 is CASRDRANQPQHF. CDR3 sequence (DNA): TGTGCCAGCCGGGACAGGGCGAATCAGCCCCAGCATTTT.

This chain links TRBV6-4 with TRBJ2-5, with 9 bases that match TRBD2. J lost 2 bases, V lost 6 bases, and 7 bases had no gene match. Germline assignment: CDR1 MRHNA and CDR2 SNTAGT. There are 15 residues in the CDR3. The CDR3 spells CASSSPGLAQETQYF. The CDR3 region has the DNA TGTGCCAGCAGCAGTCCGGGACTAGCACAAGAGACCCAGTACTTC.

V is TRBV3-1 (or the pseudogene TRBV3-2) and J is TRBJ2-1, with 11 bases identical to TRBD2. V trimming: 8 bases; J trimming: 8 bases; junction bases outside the gene matches: 17. CDR1 is LGHDT and CDR2 is YNNKEL in the germline V gene (reference sequence). The CDR3 is 17 residues long. CDR3 DNA: TGTGCCAGCTCCCCCGCCTGGTTTAGCGGGGGGGTCGATGAGCAGTTCTTC. It specifies CASSPAWFSGGVDEQFF.

The chain employs TRBV6-5 and TRBJ1-5, with D maybe TRBD1 (5 bases). The CDR3 is 13 amino acids. From germline, CDR1 is MNHEY and CDR2 SVGAGI. V was clipped by 7 bases and J by 0 bases, with 7 bases between them. In DNA form, the CDR3 reads TGTGCCAGCACAGGGTATAGCAATCAGCCCCAGCATTTT. Its translation: CASTGYSNQPQHF.

This chain links TRBV3-1 (or the pseudogene TRBV3-2) with TRBJ2-3, with 8 nucleotides matching TRBD2. The ends lost 6 bases at V and 0 bases at J; junction bases unmatched: 8. Germline loops: CDR1 LGHDT, CDR2 YNNKEL (reference sequence). CDR3 length: 16 residues. The CDR3 DNA sequence: TGTGCCAGCAGGGTCGGACTAGCAGAAAGCACAGATACGCAGTATTTT. Translating it yields CASRVGLAESTDTQYF.

The chain is built from TRBV2 and TRBJ1-1, with 7 positions matching TRBD1. Trimming at V came to 7 bases and at J to 2 bases, leaving 16 bases not matched to a gene. The length of the CDR3 is 17 residues. Germline-derived CDR1 and CDR2 are SNHLY and FYNNEI. This CDR3 reads CASTYDRDLFGNTEAFF. The CDR3 DNA reads as TGTGCCAGCACCTACGACAGGGACCTTTTTGGAAACACTGAAGCTTTCTTT.